These 7 T cell receptor beta chains were sequenced from one sample in a study of CD8 T cells in ankylosing spondylitis. TCRdb reprocessed the 5' RACE reads with MiXCR, giving one entry per CDR3 protein. This repertoire shows approximately 69,000 distinct CDR3 sequences, about 5% found once; its top ten account for about 2.2%. The sequenced sample was blood, either unsorted or a sorted T cell fraction (not recorded which). These receptors came from a male donor with ankylosing spondylitis or in good health (not recorded which).

This clonotype was counted many times. The genes are TRBV15 and TRBJ2-2, with a possible D match to TRBD2 (6 bases). Germline-derived CDR1 and CDR2 are LNHNV and YYDKDF (reference sequence). The CDR3 spans 17 residues. Trimming removed 1 base at V and 3 bases at J, with 15 bases between. CDR3 nucleotides: TGTGCCACCAGCAGAGCGGTGGAGGGAGATCACACCGGGGAGCTGTTTTTT. Protein product: CATSRAVEGDHTGELFF. The whole variable domain, remainder taken from reference TRBV15 and TRBJ2-2, is DAMVIQNPRYQVTQFGKPVTLSCSQTLNHNVMYWYQQKSSQAPKLLFHYYDKDFNNEADTPDNFQSRRPNTSFCFLDIRSPGLGDTAMYLCATSRAVEGDHTGELFFGEGSRLTVL.

In its sample, this clonotype was seen a few times. The junction shows a germline mismatch at one end, possibly a read error. V and J are TRBV18 and TRBJ2-2; D unclear. The CDR3 runs to 14 residues. CDR1 and CDR2 from the germline V gene are KGHSH and LQKENI. CDR3 sequence (DNA): TGTACCAGCTCACCACCGATGAACACCGGGGAGCTGTTTTTT. Translating gives CTSSPPMNTGELFF.

This clonotype was recorded many times. This chain links TRBV7-2 with TRBJ2-1, with 9 bases fitting TRBD1. The CDR3 totals 15 residues. Per germline, CDR1 SGHTA and CDR2 FQGNSA. Trimming cost V 5 bases and J 3 bases; bases outside gene matches: 5. In DNA form, the CDR3 reads TGTGCCAGCAGCGAGGACAGGGGTTTCTACAATGAGCAGTTCTTC. The encoded protein is CASSEDRGFYNEQFF.

This clonotype was seen repeatedly, ten times or more. V is TRBV7-3 and J is TRBJ2-2, with no clear D. Per the germline V gene, CDR1 is SGHTA and CDR2 is FQGTGA. This CDR3 has 12 amino acids. Trimming left V 1 base short and J 6 bases short, with 3 bases between. The CDR3 is CASSLNSGELFF. Here the CDR3 DNA reads TGTGCCAGCAGCTTAAATTCCGGGGAGCTGTTTTTT.

In its sample, this clonotype was seen many times. The V and J genes are TRBV5-1 and TRBJ2-1, with D hard to call. V shed 3 bases and J shed 5 bases, with 12 bases lying between them. The CDR3 is made up of 14 amino acids. Per germline, CDR1 SGHRS and CDR2 YFSETQ. The CDR3 region has the DNA TGCGCCAGCAGCTCCCTTGGGCTGAACAATGAGCAGTTCTTC. Residues: CASSSLGLNNEQFF. Variable domain in full (rest from reference TRBV5-1 and TRBJ2-1): KAGVTQTPRYLIKTRGQQVTLSCSPISGHRSVSWYQQTPGQGLQFLFEYFSETQRNKGNFPGRFSGRQFSNSRSEMNVSTLELGDSALYLCASSSLGLNNEQFFGPGTRLTVL.

This clonotype was recorded at least ten times. The chain combines TRBV20-1 with TRBJ2-1; D is unresolved. Germline CDR1 reads DFQATT; CDR2 reads SNEGSKA (reference sequence). The V gene lost 5 bases and the J gene lost 8 bases, with 19 bases spanning the gap. The CDR3 loop spans 14 amino acids. The CDR3, as DNA: TGCAGTGCTCAGCCCCTGGCGGAAGCCGATGAGCAGTTCTTC. Amino acid sequence: CSAQPLAEADEQFF.

In its sample, this clonotype was seen many times. This sequence joins TRBV5-1 and TRBJ2-3, with D perhaps TRBD1 or TRBD2 (5 bases each). Trimming took 0 bases from V and 3 from J, leaving 5 bases between them. There are 13 residues in the CDR3. Germline loops: CDR1 SGHRS, CDR2 YFSETQ. This chain's CDR3 is CASSLGGTDTQYF. The DNA for the CDR3 is TGCGCCAGCAGCTTGGGGGGGACAGATACGCAGTATTTT.